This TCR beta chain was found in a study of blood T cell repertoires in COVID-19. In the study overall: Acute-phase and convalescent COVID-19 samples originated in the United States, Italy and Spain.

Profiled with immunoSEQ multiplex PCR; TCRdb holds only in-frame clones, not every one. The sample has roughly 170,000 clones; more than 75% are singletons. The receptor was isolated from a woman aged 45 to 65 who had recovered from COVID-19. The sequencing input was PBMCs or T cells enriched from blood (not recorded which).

CDR3 coding DNA: TGTGCCTGGAGTAGTCTGGGGGCGCAAACCTCACCCCTCCACTTT. Translating gives CAWSSLGAQTSPLHF. The V gene is TRBV30, the J gene TRBJ1-6, with D possibly being TRBD1 (6 bases). This CDR3 is 15 amino acids long. Looked up from germline, CDR1 is GTSNPN and CDR2 is SVGIG (reference sequence). Trimming stripped 2 bases from V and 10 bases from J, with 18 bases between.